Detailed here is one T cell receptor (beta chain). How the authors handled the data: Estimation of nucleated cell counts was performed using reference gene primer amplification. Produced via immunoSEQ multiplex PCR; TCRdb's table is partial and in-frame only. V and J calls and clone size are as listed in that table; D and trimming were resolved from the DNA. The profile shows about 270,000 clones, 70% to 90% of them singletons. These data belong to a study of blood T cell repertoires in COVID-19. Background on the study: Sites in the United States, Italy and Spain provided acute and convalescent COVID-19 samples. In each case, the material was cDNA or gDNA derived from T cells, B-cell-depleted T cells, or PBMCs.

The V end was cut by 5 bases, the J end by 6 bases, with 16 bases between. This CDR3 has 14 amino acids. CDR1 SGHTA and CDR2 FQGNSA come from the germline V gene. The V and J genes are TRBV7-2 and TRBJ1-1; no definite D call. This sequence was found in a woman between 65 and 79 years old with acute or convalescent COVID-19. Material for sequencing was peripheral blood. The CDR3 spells CASSPRGGSAEAFF. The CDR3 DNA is TGTGCCAGCAGCCCCCGAGGAGGGAGCGCTGAAGCTTTCTTT.